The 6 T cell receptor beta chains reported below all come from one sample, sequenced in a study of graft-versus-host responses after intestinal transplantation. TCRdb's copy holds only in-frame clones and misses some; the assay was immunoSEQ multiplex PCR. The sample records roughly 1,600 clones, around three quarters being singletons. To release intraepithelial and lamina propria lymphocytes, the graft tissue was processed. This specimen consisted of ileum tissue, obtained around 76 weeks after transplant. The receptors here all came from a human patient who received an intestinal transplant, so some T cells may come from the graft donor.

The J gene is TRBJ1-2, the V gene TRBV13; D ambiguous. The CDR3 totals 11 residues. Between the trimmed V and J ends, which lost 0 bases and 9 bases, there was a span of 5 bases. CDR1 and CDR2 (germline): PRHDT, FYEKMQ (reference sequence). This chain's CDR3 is CASSLGGRYTF. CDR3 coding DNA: TGTGCCAGCAGCTTAGGCGGTCGCTACACCTTC.

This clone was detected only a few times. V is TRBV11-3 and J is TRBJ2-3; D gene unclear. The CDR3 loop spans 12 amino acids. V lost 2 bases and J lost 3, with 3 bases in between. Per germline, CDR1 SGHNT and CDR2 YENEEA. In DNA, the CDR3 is TGTGCCAGCAGCTTACGAACAGATACGCAGTATTTT. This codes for CASSLRTDTQYF.

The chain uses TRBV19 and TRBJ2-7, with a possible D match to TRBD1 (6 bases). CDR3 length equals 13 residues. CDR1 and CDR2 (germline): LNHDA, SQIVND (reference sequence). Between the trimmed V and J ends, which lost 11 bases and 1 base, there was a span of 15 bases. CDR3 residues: CAVGQPPSYEQYF. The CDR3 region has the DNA TGTGCCGTAGGACAGCCACCTTCCTACGAGCAGTACTTC.

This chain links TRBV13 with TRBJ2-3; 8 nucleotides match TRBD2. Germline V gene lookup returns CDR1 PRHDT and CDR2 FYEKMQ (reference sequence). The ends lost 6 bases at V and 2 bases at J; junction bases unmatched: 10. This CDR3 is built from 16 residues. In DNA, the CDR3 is TGTGCCAGCAGTTCAACGAGCGGGAGACCCACAGATACGCAGTATTTT. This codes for CASSSTSGRPTDTQYF.

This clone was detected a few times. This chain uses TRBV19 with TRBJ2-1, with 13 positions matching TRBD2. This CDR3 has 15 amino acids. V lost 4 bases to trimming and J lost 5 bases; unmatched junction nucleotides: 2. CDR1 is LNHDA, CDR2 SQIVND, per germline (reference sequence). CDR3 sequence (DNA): TGTGCCAGTAGTAAGACTAGCGGGGGGAACAATGAGCAGTTCTTC. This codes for CASSKTSGGNNEQFF. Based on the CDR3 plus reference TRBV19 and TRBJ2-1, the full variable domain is DGGITQSPKYLFRKEGQNVTLSCEQNLNHDAMYWYRQDPGQGLRLIYYSQIVNDFQKGDIAEGYSVSREKKESFPLTVTSAQKNPTAFYLCASSKTSGGNNEQFFGPGTRLTVL.

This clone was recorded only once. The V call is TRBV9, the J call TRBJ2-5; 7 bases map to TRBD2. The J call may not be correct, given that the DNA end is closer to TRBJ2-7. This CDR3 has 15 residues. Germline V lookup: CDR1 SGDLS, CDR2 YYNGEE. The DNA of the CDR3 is TGTGCCAGCAGCCCCGCTGGCGGGAGACTCCACGAGCAGTACTTC. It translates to CASSPAGGRLHEQYF.